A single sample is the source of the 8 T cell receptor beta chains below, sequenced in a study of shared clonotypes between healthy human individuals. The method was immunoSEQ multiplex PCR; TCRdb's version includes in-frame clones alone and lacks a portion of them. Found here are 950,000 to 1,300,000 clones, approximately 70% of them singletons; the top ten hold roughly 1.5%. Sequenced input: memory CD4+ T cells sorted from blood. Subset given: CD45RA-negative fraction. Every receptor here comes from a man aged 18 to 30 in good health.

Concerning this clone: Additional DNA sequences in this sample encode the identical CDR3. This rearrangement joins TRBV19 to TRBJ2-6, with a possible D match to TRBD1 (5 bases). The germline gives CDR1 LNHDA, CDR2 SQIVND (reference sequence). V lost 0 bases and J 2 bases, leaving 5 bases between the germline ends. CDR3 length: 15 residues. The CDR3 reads CASSIDRAGANVLTF. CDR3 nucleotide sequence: TGTGCCAGTAGTATAGACAGGGCTGGGGCCAACGTCCTGACTTTC.

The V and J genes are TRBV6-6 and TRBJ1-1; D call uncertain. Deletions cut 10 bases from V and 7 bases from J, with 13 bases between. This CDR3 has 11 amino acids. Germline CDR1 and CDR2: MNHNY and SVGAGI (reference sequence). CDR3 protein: CATQRTIEAFF. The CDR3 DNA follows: TGTGCCACCCAGAGAACCATTGAAGCTTTCTTT.

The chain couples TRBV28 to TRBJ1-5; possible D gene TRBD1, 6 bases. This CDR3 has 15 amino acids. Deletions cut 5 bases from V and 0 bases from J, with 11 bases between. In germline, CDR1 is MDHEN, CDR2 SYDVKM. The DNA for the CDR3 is TGTGCCAGCAGTCGCCCCAGGGGTAGCAATCAGCCCCAGCATTTT. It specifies CASSRPRGSNQPQHF.

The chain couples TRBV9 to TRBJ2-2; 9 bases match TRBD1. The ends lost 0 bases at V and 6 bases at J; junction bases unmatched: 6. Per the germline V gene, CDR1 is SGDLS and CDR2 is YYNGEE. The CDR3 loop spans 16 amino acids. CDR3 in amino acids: CASSVASDRGSGELFF. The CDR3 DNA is TGTGCCAGCAGCGTAGCTTCGGACAGGGGTTCCGGGGAGCTGTTTTTT.

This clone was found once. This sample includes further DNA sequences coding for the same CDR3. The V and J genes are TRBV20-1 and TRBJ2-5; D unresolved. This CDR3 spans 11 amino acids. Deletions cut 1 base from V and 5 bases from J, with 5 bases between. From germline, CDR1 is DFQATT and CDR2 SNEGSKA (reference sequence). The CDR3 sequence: CSARGGETQYF. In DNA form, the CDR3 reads TGCAGTGCTAGAGGGGGTGAGACCCAGTACTTC.

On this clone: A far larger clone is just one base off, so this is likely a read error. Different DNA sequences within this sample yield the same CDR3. This chain's CDR3 is CASRPPGWDTEAFF. The DNA for the CDR3 is TGTGCCAGCAGGCCGCCAGGATGGGACACTGAAGCTTTCTTT. This chain uses TRBV28 with TRBJ1-1; D ambiguous. The CDR3 totals 14 residues. CDR1 and CDR2 from the germline V gene are MDHEN and SYDVKM. Between the trimmed V and J ends, which lost 6 bases and 3 bases, there was a span of 14 bases.

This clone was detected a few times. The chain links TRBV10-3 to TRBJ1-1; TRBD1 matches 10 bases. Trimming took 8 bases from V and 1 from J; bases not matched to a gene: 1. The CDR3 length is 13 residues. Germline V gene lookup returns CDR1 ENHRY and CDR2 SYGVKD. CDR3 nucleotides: TGTGCCATCGGGGACAGGGGGAACACTGAAGCTTTCTTT. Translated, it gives CAIGDRGNTEAFF.

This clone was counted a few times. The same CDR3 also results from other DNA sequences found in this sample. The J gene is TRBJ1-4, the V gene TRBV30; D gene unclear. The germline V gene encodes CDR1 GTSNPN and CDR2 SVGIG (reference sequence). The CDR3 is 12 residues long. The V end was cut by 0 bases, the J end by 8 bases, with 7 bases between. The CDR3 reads CAWSVRGEKLFF. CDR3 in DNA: TGTGCCTGGAGTGTGCGGGGAGAAAAACTGTTTTTT.